This T cell receptor beta chain appears in the sequencing data of a study of blood T cell repertoires in COVID-19. Germline V gene data show CDR1 as SGHTA and CDR2 as FQGTGA. The V segment lost 5 bases and the J segment 5 bases; nucleotides outside the gene matches: 11. The CDR3 has 15 amino acids. TCRdb's table, derived via immunoSEQ multiplex PCR, lists solely in-frame clones and lacks some. The sample yields a few hundred thousand clones, approximately 93% seen once. Sequenced sample: PBMCs or T cells enriched from blood (not recorded which). The V call is TRBV7-3, the J call TRBJ1-1; 7 bases match TRBD1. This receptor was identified in a woman between 40 and 55 years old who had been exposed to COVID-19. CDR3: CASSPRQGRGTEAFF. The CDR3 DNA is TGTGCCAGCAGCCCCAGACAGGGCCGGGGAACTGAAGCTTTCTTT.